A selection of T cell receptor beta chains follows, all from one sample in a study of blood T cell repertoires in COVID-19. Repertoires were generated with immunoSEQ multiplex PCR, while TCRdb's copy carries only in-frame clones and drops some. This sample has hundreds of thousands of clones, with nearly 90% found just once. Sequenced material: peripheral blood. Receptors originate from a woman between 40 and 50 years old with COVID-19, enrolled during active disease. Each CDR3 is given with its conserved first and last residue. The D gene is left open where the match is weak. The size of a clone is reported for some rows only, either as once, few or many, or as a class for expanded clones.

.	TRBD1	TRBV7-2	TRBJ2-4	TGTGCCAGTTCACAGGGGCTAGCATGGAACATTCAGTACTTC	CASSQGLAWNIQYF
once	TRBD2	TRBV18	TRBJ2-7	TGTGCCAGCTCACTGAGTCTTTGGGGGGGTGACGAGCAGTACTTC	CASSLSLWGGDEQYF
.	.	TRBV19	TRBJ2-7	TGTGCCAGTAGTATCGGCGAGTCCGGGGGAGAGCAGTACTTC	CASSIGESGGEQYF
.	TRBD1	TRBV5-6	TRBJ1-1	TGTGCCAGCAGGGGGGACAGGGGTAGAACTGAAGCTTTCTTT	CASRGDRGRTEAFF
.	TRBD1	TRBV6-5	TRBJ2-7	TGTGCCAGCAGTTACTCGGGACAGGTCCACTACGAGCAGTACTTC	CASSYSGQVHYEQYF
.	.	TRBV5-6	TRBJ2-5	TGTGCCAGCAGTTTTCAGGGAACCGAGGAGACCCAGTACTTC	CASSFQGTEETQYF
.	.	TRBV20-1	TRBJ1-1	TGCAGTGCTTCCCGACAGGTTGAAGCTTTCTTT	CSASRQVEAFF
once	.	TRBV28	TRBJ1-1	TGTGCCAGCAGTTTATCGGGCGGGAGCGGGAACACTGAAGCTTTCTTT	CASSLSGGSGNTEAFF
.	TRBD1	TRBV30	TRBJ1-6	TGTGCCTGGAGTGCTCAAGGGGGCTCTTATAATTCACCCCTCCACTTT	CAWSAQGGSYNSPLHF
.	TRBD2	TRBV19	TRBJ2-3	TGTGCCAGTAGTTCGGGACTAGCGGGCCCCACAGATACGCAGTATTTT	CASSSGLAGPTDTQYF
few	.	TRBV7-6	TRBJ1-1	TGTGCCAGCAGCCCCCGGGGTGGCACTGAAGCTTTCTTT	CASSPRGGTEAFF
.	.	TRBV5-1	TRBJ2-5	TGCGCCAGCAGCCCGATTCGAGTCGGGGAGACCCAGTACTTC	CASSPIRVGETQYF
.	.	TRBV28	TRBJ1-3	TGTGCCAGCAGGCGAAGCGGGGTAGGGGGAAACACCATATATTTT	CASRRSGVGGNTIYF
.	.	TRBV18	TRBJ2-3	TGTGCCAGCTCACCAGATCCTAATACGCAGTATTTT	CASSPDPNTQYF
.	.	TRBV7-2	TRBJ1-4	TGTGCCAGCAGCTTTACAGGAATTGAAAAACTGTTTTTT	CASSFTGIEKLFF
.	TRBD1	TRBV15	TRBJ2-7	TGTGCCACCAGCAGAGAGGACAGGGGTCCCTACGAGCAGTACTTC	CATSREDRGPYEQYF
.	.	TRBV4-3	TRBJ2-1	TGCGCCAGCAGCTACAGGGTGTATGGTGAGCAGTTCTTC	CASSYRVYGEQFF
.	TRBD1	TRBV30	TRBJ1-5	TGTGCCTGGAGCTACTCCGACAGGGGCAATCAGCCCCAGCATTTT	CAWSYSDRGNQPQHF
.	TRBD2	TRBV20-1	TRBJ2-7	TGCAGTGCTAGTAGCGGGGGAACCTACGAGCAGTACTTC	CSASSGGTYEQYF
.	.	TRBV9	TRBJ1-4	TGTGCCAGCAGCCCTTCCGGGAGGAAACTGTTTTTT	CASSPSGRKLFF
.	.	TRBV6-6	TRBJ2-7	TGTGCCAGCAGTTACCGCCCGGCAGGAGGGAAGAACGAGCAGTACTTC	CASSYRPAGGKNEQYF
few	.	TRBV12-3/TRBV12-4	TRBJ1-2	TGTGCCAGCAGTTTAGGCAGGGCTGGCTACACCTTC	CASSLGRAGYTF
.	TRBD1	TRBV19	TRBJ1-4	TGTGCCAGTAGTCCTGAGGACAGGCGGAATGAAAAACTGTTTTTT	CASSPEDRRNEKLFF
.	TRBD1	TRBV9	TRBJ2-5	TGTGCCAGCAGCGTAGGAGGGACAGGGCAAGAGACCCAGTACTTC	CASSVGGTGQETQYF
few	.	TRBV30	TRBJ1-4	TGTGCCTGGAGTCCCGTGGCCAGGGTTAATGAAAAACTGTTTTTT	CAWSPVARVNEKLFF
.	TRBD1	TRBV2	TRBJ2-7	TGTGCCAGCTCCTGGACAGGGGGGCCTTACGAGCAGTACTTC	CASSWTGGPYEQYF
.	.	TRBV30	TRBJ1-4	TGTGCCTGGAGTGTACAAAGTGAAAAACTGTTTTTT	CAWSVQSEKLFF
few	.	TRBV27	TRBJ2-3	TGTGCCAGCAGTTCTCGAGACTCGTTCACAGATACGCAGTATTTT	CASSSRDSFTDTQYF
.	TRBD2	TRBV28	TRBJ2-6	TGTGCCAGCAGTCGTCTCGCTTCCTCGGGGGGACCTCAGACCTCTAAGACTGGGGCCAACGTCCTGACTTTC	CASSRLASSGGPQTSKTGANVLTF
.	TRBD2	TRBV2	TRBJ2-3	TGTGCCAGCAGTAAGACTAGCGGGGGGGTAGATACGCAGTATTTT	CASSKTSGGVDTQYF
.	TRBD1	TRBV4-3	TRBJ1-5	TGCGCCAGCAGCTTGGGACAGGGGATCCAGCCCCAGCATTTT	CASSLGQGIQPQHF
.	TRBD1	TRBV28	TRBJ2-1	TGTGCCAGCAGTTCAATACAGGGGGCGGCCTACAATGAGCAGTTCTTC	CASSSIQGAAYNEQFF
.	.	TRBV4-2	TRBJ1-6	TGTGCCAGCAGCCAGGACCTCAGGGTGAGCAATTCACCCCTCCACTTT	CASSQDLRVSNSPLHF
.	.	TRBV27	TRBJ1-5	TGTGCCAGCAGTCTGGACTTCTATCAGCCCCAGCATTTT	CASSLDFYQPQHF
.	.	TRBV19	TRBJ2-2	TGTGCCAGTAGTTGGACAGCCACCGGGGAGCTGTTTTTT	CASSWTATGELFF
few	TRBD2	TRBV6-2/TRBV6-3	TRBJ2-7	TGTGCCAGCAGCCCCCTAGCGGGGGGGCCCTACGAGCAGTACTTC	CASSPLAGGPYEQYF
.	.	TRBV6-2/TRBV6-3	TRBJ2-7	TGTGCCAGCAGTTACTTCAGTGCCTACGAGCAGTACTTC	CASSYFSAYEQYF
.	TRBD1	TRBV7-9	TRBJ1-4	TGTGCCAGCAGCATCCTGACAGGGAATGAAAAACTGTTTTTT	CASSILTGNEKLFF
.	TRBD1	TRBV5-1	TRBJ2-2	TGCGCCAGCAGCTTGAGGTGGGACAGCAACACCGGGGAGCTGTTTTTT	CASSLRWDSNTGELFF
once	TRBD2	TRBV5-1	TRBJ2-1	TGCGCCAGCAGCTGGGGACTAGCGGACTACAATGAGCAGTTCTTC	CASSWGLADYNEQFF
.	.	TRBV7-9	TRBJ1-4	TGTGCCAGCCGAAGAGGAGGTCTTAATGAAAAACTGTTTTTT	CASRRGGLNEKLFF